The rows below give T cell receptor beta chains drawn from one sample of a study of cytomegalovirus exposure and HLA in healthy donors. Sequencing used immunoSEQ multiplex PCR; TCRdb keeps in-frame clones, though not all of them. Of 250,000 to 400,000 clones in the sample, around 90% were seen once. The sample consisted of PBMCs. The receptors come from a man in his thirties or forties in good health and CMV-seronegative. Both conserved end residues are part of each CDR3. A D gene is named only where the DNA matches it firmly. For some rows the clone size is stated as once, few or many, or as a class when expanded; others skip it.

>-|-|TRBJ1-1|TRBV30
TGTGCCTGGAGTGTACTAGGAACCACTGAAGCTTTCTTT
CAWSVLGTTEAFF
>once|TRBD1|TRBJ2-5|TRBV2
TGTGCCACGATGGGACAGGGAGGTTTGGAAGAGACCCAGTACTTC
CATMGQGGLEETQYF
>-|TRBD2|TRBJ2-3|TRBV12-5
TGTGCTAGTGGTTTGTCGCGGGGGGGCGGAGATACGCAGTATTTT
CASGLSRGGGDTQYF
>-|-|TRBJ1-5|TRBV27
TGTGCCAGCAGTTTTTACGGTTATAGCAATCAGCCCCAGCATTTT
CASSFYGYSNQPQHF
>-|-|TRBJ2-6|TRBV7-8
TGTGCCAGCAGCCCCGCGGGGTCTGGGGCCAACGTCCTGACTTTC
CASSPAGSGANVLTF
>-|-|TRBJ1-1|TRBV5-1
TGCGCCAGCAGCCTAGCCTCCAGGGGAGTAACTGAAGCTTTCTTT
CASSLASRGVTEAFF
>-|TRBD2|TRBJ2-5|TRBV7-7
TGTGCCAGCAGCTTAGTGGGGACTAGCTTCGAGACCCAGTACTTC
CASSLVGTSFETQYF
>once|-|TRBJ2-7|TRBV6-5
TGTGCCAGCACCCCAACCTACGAGCAGTACTTC
CASTPTYEQYF
>-|-|TRBJ2-3|TRBV30
TGTGCCTGGAGCGGGGGGCCAGATACGCAGTATTTT
CAWSGGPDTQYF
>-|-|TRBJ2-7|TRBV7-9
TGTGCCAGCAGCCCCAGGTGGGGGGTCGACGAGCAGTACTTC
CASSPRWGVDEQYF
>-|TRBD2|TRBJ2-5|TRBV11-2
TGTGCCAGCAGACCTTCGGGCGGGGGGAAACAAGAGACCCAGTACTTC
CASRPSGGGKQETQYF
>-|TRBD1|TRBJ2-2|TRBV5-8
TGTGCCAGCAGTTTCCGGACAGGATTATCGAACACCGGGGAGCTGTTTTTT
CASSFRTGLSNTGELFF
>-|-|TRBJ2-7|TRBV27
TGTGCCAGCAGTTTATCGGCAGGGGCCTACGAGCAGTACTTC
CASSLSAGAYEQYF
>-|-|TRBJ1-6|TRBV30
TGTGCCAGTGACGTTGGACAGTTTAATTCACCCCTCCACTTT
CASDVGQFNSPLHF
>-|TRBD2|TRBJ2-4|TRBV10-2
TGCGCCAGCAGTAACCAACTCGCGGGGGGCATTCAGTACTTC
CASSNQLAGGIQYF
>few|-|TRBJ1-2|TRBV4-1
TGCGCCAGCAGCCAGCCCAGGGAAAGTTATGGCTACACCTTC
CASSQPRESYGYTF
>-|-|TRBJ1-6|TRBV9
TGTGCCAGCAGCCTTCGGCAGGGTGGAAGTAATTCACCCCTCCACTTT
CASSLRQGGSNSPLHF
>-|TRBD1|TRBJ2-7|TRBV23-1
TGCGCCAGCAGTCAGCCCGCCCGGCGGGACAGGGTACCCTACGAGCAGTACTTC
CASSQPARRDRVPYEQYF
>-|-|TRBJ1-1|TRBV2
TGTGCCAGCGGTCCCTCCAGGGCAGCTTTCTTT
CASGPSRAAFF
>-|-|TRBJ2-2|TRBV27
TGTGCCAGCAGTTTGGGCTACACCGGGGAGCTGTTTTTT
CASSLGYTGELFF
>-|-|TRBJ1-3|TRBV19
TGTGCCAGTAGTATAGAGGCCAGGGGACTAAAACCAACCCGCTCTGGAAACACCATATATTTT
CASSIEARGLKPTRSGNTIYF
>-|-|TRBJ1-1|TRBV10-3
TGTGCCATCAGTGACGCGGAAGGGGTAGGGGGATCCACTGAAGCTTTCTTT
CAISDAEGVGGSTEAFF
>-|TRBD1|TRBJ2-5|TRBV2
TGTGCCAGCAGTATTGGACAGGGGCGATCGGAGACCCAGTACTTC
CASSIGQGRSETQYF
>few|-|TRBJ2-7|TRBV2
TGTGCCACCAACCAAGGGGGCTACGAGCAGTACTTC
CATNQGGYEQYF
>-|TRBD1|TRBJ1-1|TRBV11-3
TGTGCCAGCAGTCCGTGGGAGGGGACAGGGATAGTAAGGACTGAAGCTTTCTTT
CASSPWEGTGIVRTEAFF
>-|TRBD1|TRBJ2-7|TRBV5-6
TGTGCCAGCAGCTTCGCCCAGGGGGCCTACGAGCAGTACTTC
CASSFAQGAYEQYF
>-|-|TRBJ1-4|TRBV7-9
TGTGCCAGCAGCTTAGTCGGGGGGATCGGGGAAAAACTGTTTTTT
CASSLVGGIGEKLFF
>-|TRBD2|TRBJ2-3|TRBV11-1
TGTGCCAGCAGCGGCCCATCACGGGGGGTTGTCGCAGATACGCAGTATTTT
CASSGPSRGVVADTQYF
>-|TRBD1|TRBJ2-7|TRBV6-5
TGTGCCAGCAGTGAAAGACAGGGGGCGCGAGAGCAGTACTTC
CASSERQGAREQYF
>-|-|TRBJ2-1|TRBV6-1
TGTGCCAGCAGTGAAGTGACAGGCGACGACAATGAGCAGTTCTTC
CASSEVTGDDNEQFF
>-|TRBD2|TRBJ2-1|TRBV5-6
TGTGCCAGCAGCTTGGCGACTAGCGGGGGGGCCCACAATGAGCAGTTCTTC
CASSLATSGGAHNEQFF
>-|TRBD2|TRBJ2-1|TRBV4-3
TGCGCCAGCAGCAACCGTCTAGCGGGGCTCTACAATGAGCAGTTCTTC
CASSNRLAGLYNEQFF
>-|-|TRBJ1-5|TRBV2
TGTGCCAGCAGTCCCTACCCGGGAGGGGGTCAGCCCCAGCATTTT
CASSPYPGGGQPQHF
>-|-|TRBJ1-1|TRBV29-1
TGCAGCGGAGCGACAGGGAACACTGAAGCTTTCTTT
CSGATGNTEAFF
>-|-|TRBJ1-1|TRBV10-1
TGCGCCAGCAGTGAGTCAACTCGAAATACTGAAGCTTTCTTT
CASSESTRNTEAFF
>-|-|TRBJ2-7|TRBV9
TGTGCCAGCAGCGTAGAGGACAGGGCTGGGGGGGGAGCCCACGAGCAGTACTTC
CASSVEDRAGGGAHEQYF
>-|-|TRBJ2-3|TRBV5-1
TGCGCCAGCAGCTTGGACGGGGATCGCACAGATACGCAGTATTTT
CASSLDGDRTDTQYF
>-|TRBD1|TRBJ2-1|TRBV5-6
TGTGCCAGCGTAGCTTGGTGGGACAGGGATCTCAATGAGCAGTTCTTC
CASVAWWDRDLNEQFF
>-|-|TRBJ2-5|TRBV7-6
TGTGCCAGCAGCTTAAGCGAGACAGCCAGGACCCAGTACTTC
CASSLSETARTQYF
>-|-|TRBJ1-3|TRBV13
TGTGCCAGCAGCTACCAGGACAGCTCTGGAAACACCATATATTTT
CASSYQDSSGNTIYF
>-|-|TRBJ1-1|TRBV23-1
TGCGCCAGCAGTCACGGGGGCACTGAAGCTTTCTTT
CASSHGGTEAFF
>once|-|TRBJ2-3|TRBV15
TGTGCCACCAGCAGAGGCCCGCGGGATAGGACAGATACGCAGTATTTT
CATSRGPRDRTDTQYF
>-|TRBD2|TRBJ2-7|TRBV5-1
TGCGCCAGCAGCTTGGTTACAGCTTCAGCGGGGGGGCCTTTGCAGTACTTC
CASSLVTASAGGPLQYF
>-|TRBD1|TRBJ1-5|TRBV19
TGTGCCAGTAGTACAAGGGCCGACAGGGGGACTATCACTCCCCAGCATTTT
CASSTRADRGTITPQHF
>once|-|TRBJ1-2|TRBV19
TGTGCCAGTAGTATAGATGTTAGCTCGGGAGGCTACACCTTC
CASSIDVSSGGYTF
>-|-|TRBJ2-1|TRBV15
TGTGCCACCAGCACGCGGGCCTCCTACAATGAGCAGTTCTTC
CATSTRASYNEQFF
>-|-|TRBJ1-3|TRBV30
TGTGCCTGGAGTGCCCCATACAGAACCTCTGGAAACACCATATATTTT
CAWSAPYRTSGNTIYF
>-|-|TRBJ1-4|TRBV6-5
TGTGCCAGCTCGGGAAATAATGAAAAACTGTTTTTT
CASSGNNEKLFF
>-|TRBD1|TRBJ1-6|TRBV5-6
TGTGCCAGCAGCTTGTATCAGGGGGCCAGGATTTCACCCCTCCACTTT
CASSLYQGARISPLHF
>-|TRBD1|TRBJ2-5|TRBV4-3
TGCGCCAGCAGTCGACAGGGGCTCGGGGAGACCCAGTACTTC
CASSRQGLGETQYF
>-|TRBD1|TRBJ2-7|TRBV7-2
TGTGCCAGCAGCTTAGAACCACAGGGGGCCACCTACGAGCAGTACTTC
CASSLEPQGATYEQYF
>-|-|TRBJ1-5|TRBV6-1
TGTGCCAGCAGTGAAAGGGGTCAGGGCCAGCCCCAGCATTTT
CASSERGQGQPQHF
>-|TRBD1|TRBJ1-2|TRBV5-1
TGCGCCAGCAGCTCAGGGGGGACTAACTATGGCTACACCTTC
CASSSGGTNYGYTF
>-|-|TRBJ1-4|TRBV5-6
TGTGCCAGCAGCGAATCCCCGTGGGCAAATGAAAAACTGTTTTTT
CASSESPWANEKLFF
>-|TRBD1|TRBJ1-2|TRBV19
TGTGCCAGTAGTCCATCTTACAGGGGGAATGGCTACACCTTC
CASSPSYRGNGYTF
>once|TRBD1|TRBJ2-1|TRBV2
TGTGCCAGCAATCGGGACAGGGGAACTTACAATGAGCAGTTCTTC
CASNRDRGTYNEQFF
>-|-|TRBJ2-3|TRBV27
TGTGCCAGCAGCAAATGGGGGCCAGGCACAGATACGCAGTATTTT
CASSKWGPGTDTQYF
>-|TRBD1|TRBJ1-5|TRBV7-9
TGTGCCAGCAGCGCGGGGACAGGGGGCACTCAGCCCCAGCATTTT
CASSAGTGGTQPQHF